The sequence of this T cell receptor beta chain was determined in a study of blood T cell repertoires in COVID-19. The junction had 4 bases not matched to a gene; V was cut back by 4 bases and J by 3 bases. Per the germline V gene, CDR1 is LNHDA and CDR2 is SQIVND (reference sequence). CDR3 length: 15 amino acids. Original data processing: Nucleated cell counts were estimated from reference gene primer amplification. The assay was immunoSEQ multiplex PCR, and TCRdb's table has in-frame clones only and misses some. V, J and clone size are taken as reported in that table, and D and trimming were inferred from the DNA itself. The profile shows about 100,000 clones, about 76% of them singletons.

The sample comprised peripheral blood. This receptor was taken from a human donor in a cohort sampled during active COVID-19. The rearrangement links TRBV19 to TRBJ2-3; 10 bases align to TRBD1. Written as DNA, the CDR3 is TGTGCCAGTAGTAGGGGGGGACAGGGGACAGATACGCAGTATTTT. Its translation is CASSRGGQGTDTQYF.